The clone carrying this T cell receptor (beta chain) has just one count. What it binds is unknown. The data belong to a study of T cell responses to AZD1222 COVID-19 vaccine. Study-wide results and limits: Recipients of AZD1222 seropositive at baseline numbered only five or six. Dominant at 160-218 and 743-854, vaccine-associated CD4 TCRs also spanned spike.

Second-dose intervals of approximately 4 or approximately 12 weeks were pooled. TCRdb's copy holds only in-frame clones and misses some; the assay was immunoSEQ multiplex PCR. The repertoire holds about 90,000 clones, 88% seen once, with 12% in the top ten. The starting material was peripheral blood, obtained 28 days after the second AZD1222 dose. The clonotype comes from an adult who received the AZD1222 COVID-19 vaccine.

CDR3 DNA: TGTGCCAGTAGTATTGGAGGAGGGGGCTATGAAAAACTGTTTTTT. Translation gives CASSIGGGGYEKLFF. V is TRBV19 and J is TRBJ1-4; 7 bases match TRBD1. Germline V CDR1 and CDR2: LNHDA, SQIVND (reference sequence). The CDR3 length is 15 residues. J lost 6 bases, V lost 3 bases, and 7 bases had no gene match.